One and the same sample provided the 16 T cell receptor beta chains below, sequenced in a study of sequential checkpoint blockade in melanoma (dated by TCRdb to between 2017 and 2020). The treatment or condition label here, explained by the study, means: randomized to nivolumab then ipilimumab (arm A) or the reverse (arm B). Libraries came from the immunoSEQ multiplex PCR assay. TCRdb holds this immuneACCESS table with in-frame rearrangements only. Some clones are missing; in checked studies, unresolved V genes explain under half, and the rest has no known cause. The sample records fewer than 35,000 clones, about 88% of which are singletons. More than 20% of the sample goes to the ten largest clones. This sample comprised CD8+ T cells sorted from blood (inferred from file names), obtained from a patient given nivolumab and ipilimumab in sequence. All receptors derive from a human donor with melanoma.

This chain connects TRBV29-1 to TRBJ2-3; D uncertain. There are 11 residues in the CDR3. Germline assignment: CDR1 SQVTM and CDR2 ANQGSEA. Trimming removed 6 bases from V and 2 bases from J, with 6 bases in between. The DNA of the CDR3 is TGCAGCGTCGGGTACACAGATACGCAGTATTTT. Protein sequence: CSVGYTDTQYF.

The chain has TRBV19 and TRBJ1-5; TRBD1 aligns across 8 bases. CDR3 length equals 15 residues. Germline loops: CDR1 LNHDA, CDR2 SQIVND (reference sequence). V dropped 0 bases and J dropped 6; count of bases not matched to a gene: 4. The CDR3 DNA sequence: TGTGCCAGTAGTATAGACTGGACAGGGCCTCAGCCCCAGCATTTT. This sequence encodes CASSIDWTGPQPQHF. Full variable domain (missing parts from reference TRBV19 and TRBJ1-5): DGGITQSPKYLFRKEGQNVTLSCEQNLNHDAMYWYRQDPGQGLRLIYYSQIVNDFQKGDIAEGYSVSREKKESFPLTVTSAQKNPTAFYLCASSIDWTGPQPQHFGDGTRLSIL.

The chain recombines TRBV6-5 with TRBJ2-7; TRBD1 might be the D (6 bases). The CDR3 sequence is 14 residues long. V was clipped by 0 bases and J by 6 bases, with 12 bases between them. Looked up from germline, CDR1 is MNHEY and CDR2 is SVGAGI. CDR3 in DNA: TGTGCCAGCAGTTACTCGGCCCAGGGGCCCGAGCAGTACTTC. Amino acids: CASSYSAQGPEQYF.

This rearrangement joins TRBV11-2 to TRBJ2-7, with TRBD1 matching 8 bases. Unmatched junction bases numbered 16, after V lost 4 bases and J lost 2 bases. The CDR3 runs 18 residues. Germline V lookup: CDR1 SGHAT, CDR2 FQNNGV. The chain's CDR3 is CASSSWTGWSRGTYEQYF. In DNA, the CDR3 is TGTGCCAGCAGCTCTTGGACAGGGTGGAGTCGGGGCACCTACGAGCAGTACTTC.

The rearrangement uses TRBV2 and TRBJ1-1, with 7 bases matching TRBD1. The CDR3 covers 15 residues. The ends lost 3 bases at V and 1 base at J; junction bases unmatched: 5. CDR1 and CDR2 from the germline V gene are SNHLY and FYNNEI. This CDR3 is CASSDPGQTNTEAFF. The CDR3 nucleotides are TGTGCCAGCAGTGACCCGGGACAGACGAACACTGAAGCTTTCTTT. The complete variable domain, with remaining parts taken from reference TRBV2 and TRBJ1-1, reads EPEVTQTPSHQVTQMGQEVILRCVPISNHLYFYWYRQILGQKVEFLVSFYNNEISEKSEIFDDQFSVERPDGSNFTLKIRSTKLEDSAMYFCASSDPGQTNTEAFFGQGTRLTVV.

This clone is large (0.1 to 1%). This chain joins TRBV4-3 and TRBJ2-6, with 10 bases matching TRBD1. The ends lost 4 bases at V and 3 bases at J; junction bases unmatched: 9. Germline CDR1 reads LGHNA; CDR2 reads YSLEER. This CDR3 spans 18 amino acids. CDR3 bases: TGCGCCAGCAGCCTGAAAGGACAGGGGGAGGTTGGGGCCAACGTCCTGACTTTC. Its protein is CASSLKGQGEVGANVLTF.

This sequence joins TRBV5-1 and TRBJ2-5; 10 bases map to TRBD2. The V and J ends lost 0 bases and 5 bases, in that order; junction bases with no gene match: 13. CDR3 size: 18 residues. Looked up from germline, CDR1 is SGHRS and CDR2 is YFSETQ. CDR3 sequence reads: CASSLAGLAPGVSETQYF. The CDR3 bases are TGCGCCAGCAGCTTGGCGGGACTAGCGCCGGGGGTTTCGGAGACCCAGTACTTC. The full variable domain, its missing parts supplied by reference TRBV5-1 and TRBJ2-5, is KAGVTQTPRYLIKTRGQQVTLSCSPISGHRSVSWYQQTPGQGLQFLFEYFSETQRNKGNFPGRFSGRQFSNSRSEMNVSTLELGDSALYLCASSLAGLAPGVSETQYFGPGTRLLVL.

J is TRBJ1-1 and V is TRBV9; 10 nucleotides match TRBD1. The CDR3 totals 15 residues. V gave up 4 bases and J gave up 5 bases; unmatched junction bases: 8. CDR1 and CDR2 from the germline V gene are SGDLS and YYNGEE. The CDR3 reads CASSRRRTGGTEAFF. DNA for the CDR3: TGTGCCAGCAGCCGCCGTCGGACAGGGGGGACTGAAGCTTTCTTT.

This clone was seen a few times. The chain couples TRBV6-1 to TRBJ2-3; a weak D match, TRBD2 (6 bases). With 8 bases removed from V and 5 bases from J, the gap between germline ends came to 17 bases. Germline CDR1 MNHNS, CDR2 SASEGT. The CDR3 has 14 residues. CDR3 DNA: TGTGCCAGCGGAAGGGCGGGATGGGTAGATACGCAGTATTTT. As protein: CASGRAGWVDTQYF.

The V call is TRBV2, the J call TRBJ2-3; 7 nucleotides match TRBD2. CDR1 is SNHLY and CDR2 is FYNNEI in the germline V gene. After removal of 5 bases from V and 3 bases from J, the junction contained 14 bases not matched to a gene. The length of the CDR3 is 17 residues. The CDR3 sequence is CASSTREDASETDTQYF. The CDR3 DNA reads TGTGCCAGCAGTACCCGGGAGGACGCTTCAGAAACAGATACGCAGTATTTT.

The V and J genes are TRBV28 and TRBJ1-4; D may be TRBD1 (5 bases). The germline V and J ends were trimmed by 3 bases and 11 bases, with 16 bases remaining between them. The germline gives CDR1 MDHEN, CDR2 SYDVKM. This CDR3 region has 14 residues. CDR3 in amino acids: CASSLGGSSLKLFF. Here the CDR3 DNA reads TGTGCCAGCAGTTTGGGGGGGTCGTCGTTGAAACTGTTTTTT. Supplemented by reference TRBV28 and TRBJ1-4, the full variable domain reads DVKVTQSSRYLVKRTGEKVFLECVQDMDHENMFWYRQDPGLGLRLIYFSYDVKMKEKGDIPEGYSVSREKKERFSLILESASTNQTSMYLCASSLGGSSLKLFFGSGTQLSVL.

The chain joins TRBV23-1 to TRBJ1-2, with a tentative D call TRBD1 (6 bases). TRBV23-1 is filed as an ORF, its function uncertain. The CDR3 totals 14 residues. V was shortened by 6 bases and J by 1 base, with 12 bases between the two germline ends. DNA for the CDR3: TGCGCCAGCAGACGGGACACGCTTAACTATGGCTACACCTTC. Protein: CASRRDTLNYGYTF.

The V gene is TRBV7-9, the J gene TRBJ1-1; 9 nucleotides agree with TRBD1. Unmatched junction bases numbered 6, after V lost 1 base and J lost 6 bases. The length of the CDR3 is 15 residues. Germline V gene sequence: CDR1 SEHNR, CDR2 FQNEAQ (reference sequence). The CDR3 coding sequence is TGTGCCAGCAGCTTAGGGGACAGGGAATTCCCTGAAGCTTTCTTT. Its translation is CASSLGDREFPEAFF.

V is TRBV11-2 and J is TRBJ2-7; D gene ambiguous. V shed 1 base and J shed 5 bases, with 9 bases lying between them. The germline V gene has CDR1 SGHAT and CDR2 FQNNGV. This CDR3 comprises 13 residues. The CDR3 loop reads CASSLVLLHEQYF. The CDR3 DNA reads as TGTGCCAGCAGCTTAGTTCTTCTCCACGAGCAGTACTTC.

This chain's CDR3 is CASSQVPGSPLHF. The DNA of the CDR3 is TGCGCCAGCAGCCAAGTACCGGGTTCACCCCTCCACTTT. The gene calls are TRBV4-3 and TRBJ1-6; unclear D gene. CDR1 and CDR2 from the germline V gene are LGHNA and YSLEER. This CDR3 comprises 13 residues. The V end lost 1 base, the J end lost 9 bases, and 7 bases lay between the germline ends.

This clone was seen a few times. The same CDR3 arises from other DNA sequences in this sample as well. The chain uses TRBV19 and TRBJ1-5, with 8 positions matching TRBD1. The CDR3 consists of 15 residues. Trimming took 5 bases from V and 2 from J; bases not matched to a gene: 5. The germline V gene has CDR1 LNHDA and CDR2 SQIVND (reference sequence). CDR3 protein: CASSPDRVGNQPQHF. CDR3 in DNA: TGTGCCAGTAGTCCGGACAGGGTTGGCAATCAGCCCCAGCATTTT. Looking up the rest from reference TRBV19 and TRBJ1-5 gives the full variable domain: DGGITQSPKYLFRKEGQNVTLSCEQNLNHDAMYWYRQDPGQGLRLIYYSQIVNDFQKGDIAEGYSVSREKKESFPLTVTSAQKNPTAFYLCASSPDRVGNQPQHFGDGTRLSIL.